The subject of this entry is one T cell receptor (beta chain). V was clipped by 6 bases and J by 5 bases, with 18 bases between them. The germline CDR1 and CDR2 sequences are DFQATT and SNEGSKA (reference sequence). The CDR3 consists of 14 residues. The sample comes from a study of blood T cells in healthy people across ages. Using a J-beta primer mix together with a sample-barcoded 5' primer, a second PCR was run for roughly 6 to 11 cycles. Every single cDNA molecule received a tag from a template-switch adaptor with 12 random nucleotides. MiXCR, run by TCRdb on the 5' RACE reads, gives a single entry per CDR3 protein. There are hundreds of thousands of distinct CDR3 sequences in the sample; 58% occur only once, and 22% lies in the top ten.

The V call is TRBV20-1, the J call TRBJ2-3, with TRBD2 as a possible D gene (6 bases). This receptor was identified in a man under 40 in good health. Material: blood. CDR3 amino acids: CSALSGSGIDTQYF. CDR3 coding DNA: TGCAGTGCCTTAAGCGGGTCGGGCATAGATACGCAGTATTTT.